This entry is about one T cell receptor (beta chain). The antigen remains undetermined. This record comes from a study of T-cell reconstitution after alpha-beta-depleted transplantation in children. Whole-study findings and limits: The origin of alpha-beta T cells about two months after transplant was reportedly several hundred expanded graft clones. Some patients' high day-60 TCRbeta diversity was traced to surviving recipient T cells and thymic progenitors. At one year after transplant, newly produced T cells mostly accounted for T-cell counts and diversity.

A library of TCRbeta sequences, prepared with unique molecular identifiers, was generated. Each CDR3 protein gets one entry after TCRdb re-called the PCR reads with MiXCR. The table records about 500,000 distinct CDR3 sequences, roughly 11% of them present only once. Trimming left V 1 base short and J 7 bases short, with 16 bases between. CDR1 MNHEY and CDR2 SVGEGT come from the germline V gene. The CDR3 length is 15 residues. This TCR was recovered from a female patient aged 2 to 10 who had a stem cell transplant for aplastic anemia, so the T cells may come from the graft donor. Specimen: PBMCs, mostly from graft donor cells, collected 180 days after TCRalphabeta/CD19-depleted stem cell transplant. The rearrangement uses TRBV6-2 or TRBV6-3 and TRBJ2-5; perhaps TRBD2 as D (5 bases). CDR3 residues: CASSYYSGSHGTQYF. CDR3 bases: TGTGCCAGCAGTTACTACAGCGGTAGCCACGGGACCCAGTACTTC.